This T cell receptor (beta chain) derives from a study of blood T cell repertoires in COVID-19. Background on the study: Specimens from acute and convalescent COVID-19 originated in the United States, Italy and Spain. From T cells, B-cell-depleted T cells, or PBMCs came the material, which was cDNA or gDNA.

V was clipped by 12 bases and J by 4 bases; unmatched bases: 5. The CDR3 spans 14 residues. Germline V gene sequence: CDR1 KGHDR, CDR2 SFDVKD. This clone was recorded a few times. In the original workflow: Nucleated cell counts were estimated from reference gene primer amplification. This table comes from immunoSEQ multiplex PCR, and its TCRdb copy is limited to in-frame clones, with some not included. The V and J calls and clone size were taken over from that table, and D and trimming were inferred from the DNA. The repertoire consists of roughly 80,000 clones, with about 83% occurring once and the leading ten covering roughly 28%.

The TCR was taken from a woman older than 75 with acute or convalescent COVID-19. This sequence joins TRBV24-1 and TRBJ2-1, with 13 bases fitting TRBD2. The specimen was peripheral blood. In DNA form, the CDR3 reads TGTGCCGCGGGGACTAGCGGGACATACAATGAGCAGTTCTTC. This codes for CAAGTSGTYNEQFF.